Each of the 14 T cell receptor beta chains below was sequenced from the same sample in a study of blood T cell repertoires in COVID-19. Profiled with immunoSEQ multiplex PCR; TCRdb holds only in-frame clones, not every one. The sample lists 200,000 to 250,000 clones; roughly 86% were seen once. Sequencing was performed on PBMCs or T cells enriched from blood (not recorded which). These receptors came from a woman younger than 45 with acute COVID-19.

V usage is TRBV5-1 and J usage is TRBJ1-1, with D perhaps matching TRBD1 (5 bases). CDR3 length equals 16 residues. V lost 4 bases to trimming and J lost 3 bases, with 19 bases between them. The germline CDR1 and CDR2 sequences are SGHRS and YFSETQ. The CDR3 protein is CASSGRGITGDTEAFF. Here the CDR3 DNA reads TGCGCCAGCAGCGGTCGGGGCATCACGGGGGACACTGAAGCTTTCTTT.

The CDR3 region has the DNA TGTGCCAGCAGCCCCTTTGAAAGAGAGGGGGTCGGAAACACCATATATTTT. It translates to CASSPFEREGVGNTIYF. The chain combines TRBV3-1 (or the pseudogene TRBV3-2) with TRBJ1-3; D is perhaps TRBD1 (6 bases). Trimming left V 4 bases short and J 4 bases short, with 20 bases between. Per the germline V gene, CDR1 is LGHDT and CDR2 is YNNKEL (reference sequence). The CDR3 totals 17 residues.

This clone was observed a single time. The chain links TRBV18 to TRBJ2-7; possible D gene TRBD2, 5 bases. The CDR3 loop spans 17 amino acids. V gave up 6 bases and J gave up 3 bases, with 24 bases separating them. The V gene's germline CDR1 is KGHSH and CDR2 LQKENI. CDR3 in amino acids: CASSYTSEGEGLYEQYF. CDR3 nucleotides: TGTGCCAGCTCGTATACCAGTGAGGGTGAGGGCCTCTACGAGCAGTACTTC.

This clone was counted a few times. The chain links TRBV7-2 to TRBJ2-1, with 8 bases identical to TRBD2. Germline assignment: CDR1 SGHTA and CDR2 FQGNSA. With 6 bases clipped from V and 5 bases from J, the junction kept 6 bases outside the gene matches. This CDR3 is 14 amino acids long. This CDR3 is CASSTGTRNNEQFF. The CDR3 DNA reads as TGTGCCAGCAGTACCGGGACTAGGAACAATGAGCAGTTCTTC.

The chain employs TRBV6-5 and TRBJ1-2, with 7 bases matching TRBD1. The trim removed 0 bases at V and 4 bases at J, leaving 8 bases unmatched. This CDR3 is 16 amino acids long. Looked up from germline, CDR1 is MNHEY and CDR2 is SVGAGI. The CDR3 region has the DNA TGTGCCAGCAGTTACTCGACTGAGGGGACAGCCTATGGCTACACCTTC. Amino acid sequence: CASSYSTEGTAYGYTF.

This chain's CDR3 is CASSPQPGLAGRLYEQYF. The CDR3 DNA reads TGTGCCAGCAGCCCTCAGCCGGGACTAGCGGGGAGGCTCTACGAGCAGTACTTC. The chain has TRBV7-6 and TRBJ2-7; TRBD2 aligns across 13 bases. Looked up from germline, CDR1 is SGHVS and CDR2 is FNYEAQ. This CDR3 is built from 18 residues. V was pared by 5 bases and J by 3 bases, with 13 bases of the junction left unmatched.

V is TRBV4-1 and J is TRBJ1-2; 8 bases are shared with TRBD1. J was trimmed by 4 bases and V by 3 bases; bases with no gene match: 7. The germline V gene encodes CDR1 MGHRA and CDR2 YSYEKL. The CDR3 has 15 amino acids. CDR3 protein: CASSQAQGESYGYTF. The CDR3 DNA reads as TGCGCCAGCAGCCAGGCACAGGGGGAGAGCTATGGCTACACCTTC.

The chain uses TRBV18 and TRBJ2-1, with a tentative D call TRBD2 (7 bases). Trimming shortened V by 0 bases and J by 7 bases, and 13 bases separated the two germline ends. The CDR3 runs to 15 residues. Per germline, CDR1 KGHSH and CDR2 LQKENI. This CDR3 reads CASSPPRGAVNEQFF. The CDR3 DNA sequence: TGTGCCAGCTCACCACCCCGGGGGGCAGTAAATGAGCAGTTCTTC.

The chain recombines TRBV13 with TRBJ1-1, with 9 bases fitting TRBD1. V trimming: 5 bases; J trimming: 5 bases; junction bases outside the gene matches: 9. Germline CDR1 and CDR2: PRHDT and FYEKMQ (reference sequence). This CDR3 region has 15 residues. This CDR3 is CASSTWGQGGTEAFF. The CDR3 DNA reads TGTGCCAGCAGCACCTGGGGACAGGGTGGAACTGAAGCTTTCTTT.

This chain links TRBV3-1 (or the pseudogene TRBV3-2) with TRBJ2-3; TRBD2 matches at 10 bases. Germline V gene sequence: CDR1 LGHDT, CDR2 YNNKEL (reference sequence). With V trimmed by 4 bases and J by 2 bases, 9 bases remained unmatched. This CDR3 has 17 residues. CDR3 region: CASSPWGLAGATDTQYF. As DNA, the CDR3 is TGTGCCAGCAGCCCTTGGGGGCTAGCGGGGGCCACAGATACGCAGTATTTT.

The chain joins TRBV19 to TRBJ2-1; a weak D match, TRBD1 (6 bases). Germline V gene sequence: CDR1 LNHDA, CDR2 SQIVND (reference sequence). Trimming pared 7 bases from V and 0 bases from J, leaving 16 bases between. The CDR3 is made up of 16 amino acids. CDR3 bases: TGTGCCAGTAAACTACAGGGTCCCAGCTCCTACAATGAGCAGTTCTTC. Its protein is CASKLQGPSSYNEQFF.

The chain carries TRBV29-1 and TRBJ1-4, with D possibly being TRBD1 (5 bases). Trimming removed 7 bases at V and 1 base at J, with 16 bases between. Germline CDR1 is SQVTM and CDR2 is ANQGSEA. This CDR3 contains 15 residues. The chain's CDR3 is CSGVRGSGTNEKLFF. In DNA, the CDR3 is TGCAGCGGCGTCCGGGGGAGTGGAACTAATGAAAAACTGTTTTTT.

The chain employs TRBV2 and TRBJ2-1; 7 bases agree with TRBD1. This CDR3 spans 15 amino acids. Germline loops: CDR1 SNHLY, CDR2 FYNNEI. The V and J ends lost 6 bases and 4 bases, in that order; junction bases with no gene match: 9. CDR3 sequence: CASRVRDRFYNEQFF. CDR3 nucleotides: TGTGCCAGCAGGGTTCGGGACAGATTTTACAATGAGCAGTTCTTC.

CDR3 residues: CASSPSIYEQYF. The DNA of the CDR3 is TGTGCCAGCAGCCCTTCTATTTACGAGCAGTACTTC. V and J are TRBV3-1 (or the pseudogene TRBV3-2) and TRBJ2-7; D unresolved. The CDR3 spans 12 residues. V was clipped by 4 bases and J by 4 bases, with 8 bases between them. Germline assignment: CDR1 LGHDT and CDR2 YNNKEL (reference sequence).